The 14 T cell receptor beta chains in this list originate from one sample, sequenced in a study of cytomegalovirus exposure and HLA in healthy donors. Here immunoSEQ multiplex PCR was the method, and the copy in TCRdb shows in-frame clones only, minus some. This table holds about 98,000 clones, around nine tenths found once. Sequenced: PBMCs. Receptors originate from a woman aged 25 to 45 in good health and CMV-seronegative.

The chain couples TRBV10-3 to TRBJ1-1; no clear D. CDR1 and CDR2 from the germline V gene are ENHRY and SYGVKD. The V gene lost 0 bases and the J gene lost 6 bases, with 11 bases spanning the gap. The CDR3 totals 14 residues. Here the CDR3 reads CAISESQANSEAFF. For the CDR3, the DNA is TGTGCCATCAGTGAGTCTCAAGCAAACTCTGAAGCTTTCTTT.

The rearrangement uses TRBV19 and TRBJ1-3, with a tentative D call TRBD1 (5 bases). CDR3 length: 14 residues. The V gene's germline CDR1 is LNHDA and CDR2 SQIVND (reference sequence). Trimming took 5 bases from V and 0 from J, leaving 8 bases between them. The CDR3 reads CASSRQSSGNTIYF. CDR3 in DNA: TGTGCCAGTAGTCGACAGTCCTCTGGAAACACCATATATTTT. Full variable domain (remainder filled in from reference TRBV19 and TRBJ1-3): DGGITQSPKYLFRKEGQNVTLSCEQNLNHDAMYWYRQDPGQGLRLIYYSQIVNDFQKGDIAEGYSVSREKKESFPLTVTSAQKNPTAFYLCASSRQSSGNTIYFGEGSWLTVV.

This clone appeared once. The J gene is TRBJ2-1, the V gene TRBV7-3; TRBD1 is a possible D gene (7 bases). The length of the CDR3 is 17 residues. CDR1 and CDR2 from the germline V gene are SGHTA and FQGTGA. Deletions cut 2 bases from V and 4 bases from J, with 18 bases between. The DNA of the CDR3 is TGTGCCAGCAGCTTATTAGGCGGGACAGCCACTTACAATGAGCAGTTCTTC. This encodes CASSLLGGTATYNEQFF.

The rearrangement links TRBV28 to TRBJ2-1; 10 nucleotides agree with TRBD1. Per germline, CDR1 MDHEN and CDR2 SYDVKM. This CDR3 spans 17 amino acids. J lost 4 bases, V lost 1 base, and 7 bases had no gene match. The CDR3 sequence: CASSLFWDRGPYNEQFF. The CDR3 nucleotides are TGTGCCAGCAGTTTATTCTGGGACAGGGGCCCTTACAATGAGCAGTTCTTC.

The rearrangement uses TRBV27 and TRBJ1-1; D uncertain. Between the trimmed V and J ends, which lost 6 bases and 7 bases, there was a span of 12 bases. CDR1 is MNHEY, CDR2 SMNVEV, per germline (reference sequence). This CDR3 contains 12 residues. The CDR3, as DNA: TGTGCCAGCAGGGCCCGGGTGGGTGAAGCTTTCTTT. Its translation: CASRARVGEAFF.

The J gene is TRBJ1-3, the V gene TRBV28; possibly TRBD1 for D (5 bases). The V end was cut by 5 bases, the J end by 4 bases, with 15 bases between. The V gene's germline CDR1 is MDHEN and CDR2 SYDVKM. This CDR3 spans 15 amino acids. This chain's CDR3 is CASSLLGAEGNTIYF. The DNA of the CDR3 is TGTGCCAGCAGTCTGTTAGGGGCAGAAGGAAACACCATATATTTT.

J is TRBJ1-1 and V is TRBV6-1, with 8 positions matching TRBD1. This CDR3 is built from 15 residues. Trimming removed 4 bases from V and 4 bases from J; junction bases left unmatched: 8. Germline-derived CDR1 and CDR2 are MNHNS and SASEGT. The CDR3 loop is CASSALTGALTEAFF. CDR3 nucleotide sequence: TGTGCCAGCAGTGCACTGACAGGGGCGCTCACTGAAGCTTTCTTT.

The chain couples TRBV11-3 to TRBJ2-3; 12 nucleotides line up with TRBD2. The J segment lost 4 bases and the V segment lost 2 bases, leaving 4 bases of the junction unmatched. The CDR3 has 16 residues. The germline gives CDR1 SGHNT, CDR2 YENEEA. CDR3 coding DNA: TGTGCCAGCAGCTTAAGACTAGCGGGAGTGGCAGATACGCAGTATTTT. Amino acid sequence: CASSLRLAGVADTQYF.

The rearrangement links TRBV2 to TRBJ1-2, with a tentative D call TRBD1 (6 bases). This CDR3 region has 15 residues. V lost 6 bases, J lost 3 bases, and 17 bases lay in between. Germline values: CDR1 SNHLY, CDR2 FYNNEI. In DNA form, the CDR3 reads TGTGCCAGCAGCCTCCCCCAGGGGCCTGACTATGGCTACACCTTC. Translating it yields CASSLPQGPDYGYTF.

The CDR3 region has the DNA TGTGCCAGCAGCTCACAGGGGGCTTATGGAAACACCATATATTTT. Amino acid sequence: CASSSQGAYGNTIYF. The chain has TRBV7-2 and TRBJ1-3; 9 bases fit TRBD1. Germline V gene lookup returns CDR1 SGHTA and CDR2 FQGNSA. This CDR3 is built from 15 residues. The ends lost 4 bases at V and 3 bases at J; junction bases unmatched: 4.

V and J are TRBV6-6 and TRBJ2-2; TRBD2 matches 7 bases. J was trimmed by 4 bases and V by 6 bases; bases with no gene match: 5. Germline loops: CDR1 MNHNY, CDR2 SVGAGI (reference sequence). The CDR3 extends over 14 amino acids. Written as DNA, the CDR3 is TGTGCCAGCAGCCGGACTAGGGGCACCGGGGAGCTGTTTTTT. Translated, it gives CASSRTRGTGELFF.

The CDR3 DNA is TGCGCCAGCAGCCCCCAAGGAGGGCGGGGTACTGAAGCTTTCTTT. Protein: CASSPQGGRGTEAFF. The chain is built from TRBV4-1 and TRBJ1-1; no definite D call. There are 15 residues in the CDR3. CDR1 is MGHRA, CDR2 YSYEKL, per germline. V lost 4 bases and J lost 5, with 17 bases in between.

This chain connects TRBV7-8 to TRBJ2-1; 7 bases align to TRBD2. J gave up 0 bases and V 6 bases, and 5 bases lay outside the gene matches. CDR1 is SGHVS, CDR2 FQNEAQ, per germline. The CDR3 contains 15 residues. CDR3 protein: CASRPGLSSYNEQFF. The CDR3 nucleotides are TGTGCCAGCAGACCGGGACTAAGCTCCTACAATGAGCAGTTCTTC.

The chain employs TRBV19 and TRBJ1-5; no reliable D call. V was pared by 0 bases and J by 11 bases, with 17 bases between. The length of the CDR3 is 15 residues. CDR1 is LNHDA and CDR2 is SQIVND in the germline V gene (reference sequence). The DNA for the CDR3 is TGTGCCAGTAGTATAGAGGCGGGGTCCCCCTTGGCCCAGCATTTT. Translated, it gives CASSIEAGSPLAQHF.